The 20 T cell receptor beta chains given below trace back to one sample, sequenced in a study of blood T cell repertoires in COVID-19. The data were produced by immunoSEQ multiplex PCR, yet TCRdb's version contains in-frame clones alone and is incomplete. The table records fewer than 500,000 clones, over 75% of them present only once. The sequenced material came from PBMCs or T cells enriched from blood (not recorded which). The receptors stem from a woman in her twenties or thirties with acute COVID-19.

V usage is TRBV5-4 and J usage is TRBJ1-2; a weak D match, TRBD1 (6 bases). CDR1 is SGHNT and CDR2 is YYREEE in the germline V gene (reference sequence). V lost 4 bases and J lost 1, with 14 bases in between. CDR3 size: 15 residues. CDR3 protein: CASSVTGSRNYGYTF. CDR3 sequence (DNA): TGTGCCAGCAGCGTAACAGGGAGCCGTAACTATGGCTACACCTTC.

The V gene is TRBV11-2, the J gene TRBJ2-4; no definite D call. The germline CDR1 and CDR2 sequences are SGHAT and FQNNGV. This CDR3 is 14 amino acids long. Trimming cost V 7 bases and J 0 bases, with 10 bases left between them. The CDR3 region has the DNA TGTGCCAGCAATCGAGGTTCAGCCAAAAACATTCAGTACTTC. It is translated as CASNRGSAKNIQYF.

The chain joins TRBV29-1 to TRBJ2-3; 10 nucleotides agree with TRBD1. Trimming cost V 7 bases and J 1 base; bases outside gene matches: 14. This CDR3 is built from 17 residues. Germline V gene data show CDR1 as SQVTM and CDR2 as ANQGSEA. The DNA of the CDR3 is TGCAGCGCCCACCACTCACGACAGGGGGCAGGCACAGATACGCAGTATTTT. Translating it yields CSAHHSRQGAGTDTQYF.

The gene calls are TRBV15 and TRBJ2-3, with TRBD2 matching 8 bases. The CDR3 totals 17 residues. With V trimmed by 3 bases and J by 2 bases, 10 bases remained unmatched. Germline CDR1 is LNHNV and CDR2 is YYDKDF (reference sequence). CDR3 in amino acids: CATSRGGGGSVTDTQYF. The CDR3 nucleotides are TGTGCCACCAGCAGGGGCGGCGGGGGGTCGGTCACAGATACGCAGTATTTT.

This clone came up once. The rearrangement joins TRBV6-5 to TRBJ1-6, with no clear D. Per the germline V gene, CDR1 is MNHEY and CDR2 is SVGAGI. The V end was cut by 5 bases, the J end by 6 bases, with 14 bases between. The CDR3 totals 15 residues. In nucleotides, the CDR3 is TGTGCCAGCAGTACAGCCGACGGGATTAATTCACCCCTCCACTTT. It translates to CASSTADGINSPLHF.

The chain carries TRBV27 and TRBJ1-2; D uncertain. Germline V gene sequence: CDR1 MNHEY, CDR2 SMNVEV (reference sequence). V shed 2 bases and J shed 6 bases, with 7 bases lying between them. The CDR3 runs to 12 residues. The CDR3: CASSLTGDGYTF. In nucleotides, the CDR3 is TGTGCCAGCAGTTTAACCGGGGATGGCTACACCTTC.

V is TRBV7-9 and J is TRBJ2-7; TRBD1 matches at 10 bases. V lost 5 bases to trimming and J lost 7 bases; unmatched junction nucleotides: 11. Germline CDR1 reads SEHNR; CDR2 reads FQNEAQ (reference sequence). The CDR3 consists of 15 residues. This CDR3 is CASSGGTGEIWEQYF. DNA for the CDR3: TGTGCCAGCAGCGGCGGGACAGGGGAAATCTGGGAGCAGTACTTC.

In this sample, this clone turned up a few times. The CDR3 DNA follows: TGTGCCAGCAGCTTATCGGGACAGATAAACACTGAAGCTTTCTTT. This sequence encodes CASSLSGQINTEAFF. This sequence joins TRBV7-6 and TRBJ1-1, with 7 bases lining up with TRBD1. The CDR3 is 15 residues long. Germline assignment: CDR1 SGHVS and CDR2 FNYEAQ. V gave up 2 bases and J gave up 2 bases; unmatched junction bases: 5.

Comment on this clone: The junction shows a germline mismatch at one end, possibly a read error. V usage is TRBV5-1 and J usage is TRBJ2-5; 7 positions agree with TRBD2. Germline CDR1 SGHRS, CDR2 YFSETQ. The CDR3 has 13 residues. For the CDR3, the DNA is TGCGCCAGCAGCTTGGGGCTAGCGGAGAGCCAGTACTTC. Translating gives CASSLGLAESQYF.

The V gene is TRBV30, the J gene TRBJ2-7; possible D gene TRBD2, 6 bases. The V gene's germline CDR1 is GTSNPN and CDR2 SVGIG (reference sequence). This CDR3 contains 17 residues. V lost 0 bases to trimming and J lost 2 bases, with 20 bases between them. The CDR3 DNA sequence: TGTGCCTGGAGTGTACAGCTGGGCGGGACCGCAGCCTACGAGCAGTACTTC. Translation gives CAWSVQLGGTAAYEQYF.

The chain joins TRBV19 to TRBJ1-2; D perhaps matches TRBD1 (6 bases). V was shortened by 2 bases and J by 0 bases, with 13 bases between the two germline ends. The length of the CDR3 is 16 residues. Germline CDR1 is LNHDA and CDR2 is SQIVND (reference sequence). The CDR3 reads CASSIRPDRANYGYTF. DNA of the CDR3: TGTGCCAGTAGTATACGGCCGGACAGAGCTAACTATGGCTACACCTTC.

The chain recombines TRBV30 with TRBJ1-4; TRBD1 is a possible D gene (5 bases). CDR3 size: 16 residues. Between the trimmed V and J ends, which lost 8 bases and 5 bases, there was a span of 24 bases. Germline lookup yields CDR1 GTSNPN and CDR2 SVGIG (reference sequence). The CDR3 DNA sequence: TGTGCCGGGGGGGGTAATACATACCTCCTCAATGAAAAACTGTTTTTT. Translated, it gives CAGGGNTYLLNEKLFF.

J is TRBJ2-7 and V is TRBV6-4; the match to TRBD1 covers 9 bases. The CDR3 covers 18 residues. The V gene end was trimmed by 8 bases and the J gene end by 2 bases; junction bases not matched to a gene: 19. The V gene's germline CDR1 is MRHNA and CDR2 SNTAGT. CDR3 protein: CASRRDRVKKMGTYEQYF. The CDR3 DNA reads TGTGCCAGCCGTAGGGACAGGGTCAAGAAAATGGGAACCTACGAGCAGTACTTC.

This clone has only one observation. At one end, the junction sequence differs from germline, possibly due to a read error. The V call is TRBV30, the J call TRBJ1-5; 9 positions agree with TRBD1. The germline V gene has CDR1 GTSNPN and CDR2 SVGIG (reference sequence). This CDR3 has 14 residues. CDR3 sequence: CAWSMGTGKQPQHF. The CDR3, as DNA: TGTGCTTGGAGCATGGGGACAGGGAAGCAGCCCCAGCATTTT.

This sequence joins TRBV2 and TRBJ2-3; TRBD2 matches at 8 bases. Germline CDR1 is SNHLY and CDR2 is FYNNEI. The CDR3 runs to 13 residues. Losses at the gene ends were 11 bases for V and 1 base for J; bases not matched to a gene: 5. The CDR3 spells CAWRGEGTDTQYF. CDR3 nucleotide sequence: TGTGCCTGGCGGGGGGAAGGCACAGATACGCAGTATTTT.

J is TRBJ1-1 and V is TRBV29-1, with unresolved D. V was shortened by 7 bases and J by 1 base, with 10 bases between the two germline ends. From germline, CDR1 is SQVTM and CDR2 ANQGSEA. The CDR3 has 12 amino acids. The CDR3 is CSGRIPNTEAFF. CDR3 nucleotides: TGCAGCGGGCGGATCCCGAACACTGAAGCTTTCTTT.

This chain links TRBV7-2 with TRBJ1-2; TRBD1 agrees at 7 bases. After removal of 5 bases from V and 10 bases from J, the junction contained 10 bases not matched to a gene. Per the germline V gene, CDR1 is SGHTA and CDR2 is FQGNSA. There are 13 residues in the CDR3. In DNA, the CDR3 is TGTGCCAGCAGCGGCAGTGGGACAGTATTCTACACCTTC. Encoded protein: CASSGSGTVFYTF.

This rearrangement joins TRBV6-5 to TRBJ1-3; a weak D match, TRBD1 (5 bases). There are 13 residues in the CDR3. Germline-derived CDR1 and CDR2 are MNHEY and SVGAGI. With 8 bases removed from V and 4 bases from J, the gap between germline ends came to 12 bases. The CDR3 nucleotides read TGTGCCAGCGGGGAGGGGTCCGGAAACACCATATATTTT. This codes for CASGEGSGNTIYF.

As regards this clone: Additional DNA sequences in this sample encode the identical CDR3. The chain couples TRBV5-1 to TRBJ2-7; TRBD1 agrees at 7 bases. The trim removed 0 bases at V and 3 bases at J, leaving 3 bases unmatched. This CDR3 has 14 residues. Germline assignment: CDR1 SGHRS and CDR2 YFSETQ. This CDR3 reads CASSLGQGVYEQYF. The CDR3 DNA is TGCGCCAGCAGCTTGGGGCAGGGGGTCTACGAGCAGTACTTC.

This clone was seen a single time. The chain joins TRBV7-9 to TRBJ1-6, with D perhaps TRBD1 (5 bases). Between the trimmed V and J ends, which lost 0 bases and 8 bases, there was a span of 11 bases. This CDR3 spans 15 amino acids. CDR1 SEHNR and CDR2 FQNEAQ come from the germline V gene (reference sequence). The CDR3 DNA follows: TGTGCCAGCAGCTTAGCGTCGGGGGACCATTCACCCCTCCACTTT. Translating gives CASSLASGDHSPLHF.